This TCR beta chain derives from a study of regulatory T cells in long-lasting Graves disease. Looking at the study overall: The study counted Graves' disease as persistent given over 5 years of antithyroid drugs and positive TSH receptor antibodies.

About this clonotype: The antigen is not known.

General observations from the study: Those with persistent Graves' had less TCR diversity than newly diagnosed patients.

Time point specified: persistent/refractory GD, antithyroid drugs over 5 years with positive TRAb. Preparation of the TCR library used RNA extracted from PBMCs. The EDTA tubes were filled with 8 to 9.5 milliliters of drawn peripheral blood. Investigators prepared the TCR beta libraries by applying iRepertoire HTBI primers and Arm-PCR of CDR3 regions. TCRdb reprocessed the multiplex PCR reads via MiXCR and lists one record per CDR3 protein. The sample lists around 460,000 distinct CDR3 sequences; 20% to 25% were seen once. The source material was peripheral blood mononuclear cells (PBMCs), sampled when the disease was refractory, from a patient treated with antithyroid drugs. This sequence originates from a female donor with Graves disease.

Written as DNA, the CDR3 is TGTGCCATCAGGGCCTCCAGACAGGGCGACACTGAAGCTTTCTTT. Protein sequence: CAIRASRQGDTEAFF. V gene TRBV10-3 combines with J gene TRBJ1-1, with 7 bases identical to TRBD1. The CDR3 length is 15 residues. V shed 6 bases, J shed 3 bases, and the junction held 10 bases outside the gene matches. The germline V gene has CDR1 ENHRY and CDR2 SYGVKD.